Listed here are 15 T cell receptor beta chains from one sample, sequenced in a study of T cell repertoires in cytomegalovirus infection. Each CDR3 protein is one row after TCRdb ran MiXCR on the reads. The sample lists around 300,000 distinct CDR3 sequences; under 30% were seen once. The specimen sequenced was PBMCs. These receptors were taken from a human donor in good health (CMV status not recorded). Some clones in this sample may be carry-over from other donors' samples.

The chain has TRBV5-6 and TRBJ2-1, with 9 bases fitting TRBD2. Germline V gene lookup returns CDR1 SGHDT and CDR2 YYEEEE. This CDR3 comprises 15 residues. V was clipped by 2 bases and J by 10 bases; unmatched bases: 10. Written as DNA, the CDR3 is TGTGCCAGCAGCTTAGCGGGAGGTGGGGGCGGAGAGCAGTTCTTC. This encodes CASSLAGGGGGEQFF.

This clonotype was counted between two and nine times. The rearrangement joins TRBV29-1 to TRBJ2-7; 8 nucleotides align to TRBD2. Germline V gene data show CDR1 as SQVTM and CDR2 as ANQGSEA. The CDR3 spans 15 residues. The V segment lost 0 bases and the J segment 6 bases; nucleotides outside the gene matches: 10. In DNA, the CDR3 is TGCAGCGTTGAAGATCGTGCGGGAGGCTCTGTCGAGCAGTACTTC. It codes for CSVEDRAGGSVEQYF.

This clonotype was seen repeatedly, ten times or more. The chain uses TRBV7-2 and TRBJ2-7, with 7 bases matching TRBD1. The V gene's germline CDR1 is SGHTA and CDR2 FQGNSA. The CDR3 length is 14 residues. The J segment lost 3 bases and the V segment lost 4 bases, leaving 6 bases of the junction unmatched. DNA for the CDR3: TGTGCCAGCAGCTACCGACAGGGTGGCTACGAGCAGTACTTC. Its translation: CASSYRQGGYEQYF.

The rearrangement uses TRBV7-2 and TRBJ2-3; D gene ambiguous. This CDR3 is 15 amino acids long. Trimming left V 0 bases short and J 4 bases short, with 11 bases between. Germline CDR1 reads SGHTA; CDR2 reads FQGNSA. The CDR3 region is CASSLAKGQADTQYF. CDR3 nucleotide sequence: TGTGCCAGCAGCTTAGCGAAGGGCCAGGCAGATACGCAGTATTTT.

The gene calls are TRBV20-1 and TRBJ2-5; 13 bases fit TRBD2. V shed 1 base, J shed 0 bases, and the junction held 5 bases outside the gene matches. Germline CDR1 and CDR2: DFQATT and SNEGSKA (reference sequence). This CDR3 has 17 amino acids. CDR3: CSARGLAGGIHQETQYF. As DNA, the CDR3 is TGCAGTGCTAGAGGACTAGCGGGGGGAATCCACCAAGAGACCCAGTACTTC.

This clonotype was seen ten or more times. The chain carries TRBV19 and TRBJ1-2; D is ambiguous. There are 14 residues in the CDR3. CDR1 and CDR2 (germline): LNHDA, SQIVND (reference sequence). V was clipped by 6 bases and J by 0 bases, with 11 bases between them. CDR3 bases: TGTGCCAGTAGAAAACAACCGTCTAACTATGGCTACACCTTC. It encodes CASRKQPSNYGYTF.

The chain uses TRBV4-2 and TRBJ1-5, with D perhaps TRBD1 (6 bases). The germline V gene has CDR1 LGHNA and CDR2 YNFKEQ. Trimming took 4 bases from V and 0 from J, leaving 22 bases between them. CDR3 size: 19 residues. CDR3 bases: TGTGCCAGCAGCCGGACACCGGGGAGAGGGGGGCATAGCAATCAGCCCCAGCATTTT. Translated: CASSRTPGRGGHSNQPQHF.

About this clonotype: A read error may produce the germline difference seen at one junction end. The V gene is TRBV5-1, the J gene TRBJ2-1, with D perhaps TRBD1 or TRBD2 (6 bases each). The V gene's germline CDR1 is SGHRS and CDR2 YFSETQ. The CDR3 has 16 amino acids. CDR3 protein: CASSLGGKSSYNEQFF. The DNA for the CDR3 is TGCGCCAGTAGCTTAGGGGGGAAGAGCTCCTACAATGAGCAGTTCTTC.

This chain joins TRBV20-1 and TRBJ1-2, with a tentative D call TRBD1 (6 bases). Trimming took 3 bases from V and 7 from J, leaving 12 bases between them. The V gene's germline CDR1 is DFQATT and CDR2 SNEGSKA (reference sequence). This CDR3 spans 12 amino acids. The DNA for the CDR3 is TGCAGTGCTAGCTCCTCGGGGGCTGGCTACACCTTC. Translating gives CSASSSGAGYTF.

The CDR3 protein is CATIPSVGPQHF. CDR3 coding DNA: TGTGCCACTATCCCGTCAGTTGGGCCCCAGCATTTT. The J gene is TRBJ1-5, the V gene TRBV19; D unclear. The CDR3 totals 12 residues. Trimming shortened V by 10 bases and J by 9 bases, and 16 bases separated the two germline ends. Looked up from germline, CDR1 is LNHDA and CDR2 is SQIVND (reference sequence).

This chain uses TRBV20-1 with TRBJ2-3; 7 nucleotides align to TRBD2. Looked up from germline, CDR1 is DFQATT and CDR2 is SNEGSKA (reference sequence). The V segment lost 5 bases and the J segment 4 bases; nucleotides outside the gene matches: 15. CDR3 length: 16 residues. CDR3 DNA: TGCAGTGCTGGGGGGGGTGCAATATTTACCGCAGATACGCAGTATTTT. Amino acids: CSAGGGAIFTADTQYF.

CDR3 amino acids: CASSTVSAGRTEAFF. The CDR3 nucleotides read TGTGCCAGTAGTACCGTTTCCGCCGGGAGGACTGAAGCTTTCTTT. V is TRBV19 and J is TRBJ1-1, with no clear D. CDR1 and CDR2 (germline): LNHDA, SQIVND (reference sequence). The CDR3 loop spans 15 amino acids. V gave up 4 bases and J gave up 5 bases, with 17 bases separating them.

The chain is built from TRBV24-1 and TRBJ2-7, with TRBD2 matching 9 bases. Germline V gene lookup returns CDR1 KGHDR and CDR2 SFDVKD. V shed 0 bases, J shed 2 bases, and the junction held 7 bases outside the gene matches. This CDR3 is built from 17 residues. CDR3 sequence reads: CATSDLQGPSGAYEQYF. The CDR3 region has the DNA TGTGCCACCAGTGATTTGCAAGGACCTAGCGGGGCCTACGAGCAGTACTTC.

In this sample, this clonotype turned up many times. The chain combines TRBV7-2 with TRBJ2-5; 9 bases are shared with TRBD1. Germline trimming cut 5 bases from V and 5 bases from J; bases unmatched to any gene: 6. There are 14 residues in the CDR3. CDR1 SGHTA and CDR2 FQGNSA come from the germline V gene. The CDR3, as DNA: TGTGCCAGCAGCCCCGGACAGGGGAGCGAGACCCAGTACTTC. Translating it yields CASSPGQGSETQYF. The full variable domain, in which reference TRBV7-2 and TRBJ2-5 provide the parts outside the CDR3, is GAGVSQSPSNKVTEKGKDVELRCDPISGHTALYWYRQSLGQGLEFLIYFQGNSAPDKSGLPSDRFSAERTGGSVSTLTIQRTQQEDSAVYLCASSPGQGSETQYFGPGTRLLVL.

The chain combines TRBV25-1 with TRBJ2-6; D remains ambiguous. CDR1 is MGHDK and CDR2 is SYGVNS in the germline V gene. The V end was cut by 6 bases, the J end by 5 bases, with 8 bases between. CDR3 length: 13 amino acids. The CDR3 loop is CASSPRWANVLTF. CDR3 DNA sequence: TGTGCCAGCAGCCCTCGGTGGGCCAACGTCCTGACTTTC.